Shown below are 11 T cell receptor beta chains from a single sample sequenced in a study of T cell responses to AZD1222 COVID-19 vaccine. Measured with immunoSEQ multiplex PCR; TCRdb has only the in-frame clones, and not every one. The sample lists about 150,000 clones, roughly nine tenths occurring once. The material was peripheral blood, obtained on day 0 of AZD1222 vaccination. These receptors all stem from an adult in good health.

This clone was observed once. V gene TRBV7-6 combines with J gene TRBJ1-1; a weak D match, TRBD1 (6 bases). Deletions cut 4 bases from V and 1 base from J, with 16 bases between. Germline V gene lookup returns CDR1 SGHVS and CDR2 FNYEAQ. CDR3 length: 16 amino acids. For the CDR3, the DNA is TGTGCCAGCAGCTGGGCCCAGGGGACCTCGAACACTGAAGCTTTCTTT. Protein product: CASSWAQGTSNTEAFF.

The chain recombines TRBV3-1 (or the pseudogene TRBV3-2) with TRBJ1-1; D is ambiguous. From germline, CDR1 is LGHDT and CDR2 YNNKEL (reference sequence). The CDR3 runs 14 residues. Between the trimmed V and J ends, which lost 5 bases and 1 base, there was a span of 11 bases. As DNA, the CDR3 is TGTGCCAGCAGCTCCCTGGGGAAGAACACTGAAGCTTTCTTT. As protein: CASSSLGKNTEAFF.

This clone appeared once. The J gene is TRBJ2-7, the V gene TRBV27; no definite D call. This CDR3 region has 13 residues. Germline loops: CDR1 MNHEY, CDR2 SMNVEV (reference sequence). V was clipped by 2 bases and J by 0 bases, with 5 bases between them. The CDR3 spells CASSLVDSYEQYF. The CDR3, as DNA: TGTGCCAGCAGTTTAGTCGACTCCTACGAGCAGTACTTC.

The chain uses TRBV29-1 and TRBJ2-5; the D is unclear. CDR3 length: 13 residues. Trimming stripped 3 bases from V and 1 base from J, with 9 bases between. Germline CDR1 and CDR2: SQVTM and ANQGSEA. CDR3 sequence reads: CSVDRNTQETQYF. CDR3 nucleotides: TGCAGCGTTGATAGGAACACCCAAGAGACCCAGTACTTC.

The rearrangement links TRBV4-1 to TRBJ1-6, with no clear D. This CDR3 is 15 amino acids long. Trimming left V 1 base short and J 1 base short, with 5 bases between. Germline CDR1 and CDR2: MGHRA and YSYEKL. DNA of the CDR3: TGCGCCAGCAGCCAAGCCGGGTCCTATAATTCACCCCTCCACTTT. This codes for CASSQAGSYNSPLHF.

V and J are TRBV6-6 and TRBJ1-2; D remains unclear. The CDR3 spans 14 residues. The germline V and J ends were trimmed by 6 bases and 11 bases, with 22 bases remaining between them. From germline, CDR1 is MNHNY and CDR2 SVGAGI (reference sequence). CDR3 sequence (DNA): TGTGCCAGCAGGTGGGGTTCGACAACCCAAGTATACACCTTC. Protein product: CASRWGSTTQVYTF.

This clone was counted a few times. The gene calls are TRBV4-3 and TRBJ1-4, with D possibly TRBD1 on 6 matching bases. The germline gives CDR1 LGHNA, CDR2 YSLEER. This CDR3 region has 14 residues. Trimming pared 0 bases from V and 12 bases from J, leaving 14 bases between. This CDR3 is CASSQELQGGELFF. CDR3 coding DNA: TGCGCCAGCAGCCAAGAACTACAGGGTGGTGAACTGTTTTTT.

The rearrangement links TRBV3-1 (or the pseudogene TRBV3-2) to TRBJ2-7; 9 bases align to TRBD2. The V gene end was trimmed by 2 bases and the J gene end by 5 bases; junction bases not matched to a gene: 4. Germline V gives CDR1 LGHDT, CDR2 YNNKEL (reference sequence). This CDR3 contains 14 residues. In DNA, the CDR3 is TGTGCCAGCAGCCAAAGACTAGCGGCCCACGAGCAGTACTTC. Amino acids: CASSQRLAAHEQYF.

The chain combines TRBV6-1 with TRBJ2-1; D remains ambiguous. Trimming took off 0 bases at V and 4 bases at J, with 16 bases between the two ends. The CDR3 runs 17 residues. CDR1 and CDR2 (germline): MNHNS, SASEGT. The CDR3 protein is CASSEALLAGAYNEQFF. The CDR3 DNA reads TGTGCCAGCAGTGAAGCGCTTCTGGCAGGTGCTTACAATGAGCAGTTCTTC.

This chain links TRBV2 with TRBJ2-7; D tentatively fits TRBD1 or TRBD2 (5 bases each). The V gene's germline CDR1 is SNHLY and CDR2 FYNNEI. Trimming left V 7 bases short and J 1 base short, with 14 bases between. The CDR3 is 14 amino acids. The CDR3 DNA reads as TGTGCCAGCAAGGTCCGGGACCCTTCCTACGAGCAGTACTTC. It codes for CASKVRDPSYEQYF.

The V gene is TRBV2, the J gene TRBJ1-6, with D perhaps TRBD1 (5 bases). CDR1 and CDR2 (germline): SNHLY, FYNNEI. Trimming shortened V by 6 bases and J by 2 bases, and 17 bases separated the two germline ends. The CDR3 is 17 residues long. CDR3 DNA: TGTGCCAGCAGCGCCCCAAAGGGGACGGCCTATAATTCACCCCTCCACTTT. This gives the protein CASSAPKGTAYNSPLHF. The variable domain in full, with the rest retrieved from reference TRBV2 and TRBJ1-6, is EPEVTQTPSHQVTQMGQEVILRCVPISNHLYFYWYRQILGQKVEFLVSFYNNEISEKSEIFDDQFSVERPDGSNFTLKIRSTKLEDSAMYFCASSAPKGTAYNSPLHFGNGTRLTVT.